These T cell receptor beta chains were read from a single sample in a study of graft-versus-host responses after intestinal transplantation. The method was immunoSEQ multiplex PCR; TCRdb's version includes in-frame clones alone and lacks a portion of them. The sample records around 37,000 clones, around 90% being singletons. The sample consisted of ileum tissue, taken 200 to 210 days after intestinal transplant. The receptors were sampled from a human patient who received an intestinal transplant, so some T cells may come from the graft donor. Both conserved end residues are part of each CDR3. The D gene is left open where the match is weak. Clone size, where shown, is once, few, many, or a class for clones that have expanded.

NA,TRBV5-4,NA,TRBJ2-5,TGTGCCAGCAGCTTGGGACAGGATGAAGAGACCCAGTACTTC,CASSLGQDEETQYF
NA,TRBV13,TRBD2,TRBJ2-7,TGTGCCAGCAACTCCAGACTAGCGGGAAGCGAGCAGTACTTC,CASNSRLAGSEQYF
NA,TRBV7-2,NA,TRBJ2-1,TGTGCCAGCAGCTTCCTGGCAGGGGCTTACAATGAGCAGTTCTTC,CASSFLAGAYNEQFF
NA,TRBV27,NA,TRBJ2-2,TGTGCCAGCAGTATAGACCTCTACACCGGGGAGCTGTTTTTT,CASSIDLYTGELFF
NA,TRBV28,NA,TRBJ1-1,TGTGCCAGCAGTTTATTGGCCGGGAACGCTGAAGCTTTCTTT,CASSLLAGNAEAFF
NA,TRBV9,NA,TRBJ2-7,TGTGCCAGCAGCGCCGGGCGGCCCTACGAGCAGTACTTC,CASSAGRPYEQYF
NA,TRBV9,NA,TRBJ2-1,TGTGCCAGCAGCCTCACACAGGAGACCTACAATGAGCAGTTCTTC,CASSLTQETYNEQFF
NA,TRBV10-1,NA,TRBJ1-4,TGCGCCATCGGCCCGGGACAAAAACTGTTTTTT,CAIGPGQKLFF
NA,TRBV7-9,NA,TRBJ1-3,TGTGCCAGCAGCTTGGGGGGGAGCTCTGGAAACACCATATATTTT,CASSLGGSSGNTIYF
NA,TRBV7-2,NA,TRBJ1-2,TGTGCCAGCAGAAACCTTGTGCCCCGGGACGGATATGGCTACACCTTC,CASRNLVPRDGYGYTF
NA,TRBV7-6,TRBD2,TRBJ2-5,TGTGCCAGCACCCCGCTAGCGGGAGTAGCAGAGACCCAGTACTTC,CASTPLAGVAETQYF
NA,TRBV5-4,NA,TRBJ2-5,TGTGCCAGCAGCTTGCGGACAGACCAAGAGACCCAGTACTTC,CASSLRTDQETQYF
NA,TRBV25-1,NA,TRBJ2-1,TGTGCCAGCAGTGAACAGGACTCCTACAATGAGCAGTTCTTC,CASSEQDSYNEQFF
NA,TRBV29-1,NA,TRBJ2-7,TGCAGCGTTGAAGTACTTTCACGGAATAGATACTTC,CSVEVLSRNRYF
NA,TRBV20-1,NA,TRBJ2-1,TGCAGTGCTTCCGGGGGACTTGAGCAGTTCTTC,CSASGGLEQFF
NA,TRBV4-1,NA,TRBJ2-7,TGCGCCAGCAGCCAAGACCCATCTACCCACGAGCAGTACTTC,CASSQDPSTHEQYF
NA,TRBV28,NA,TRBJ1-1,TGTGCCAGCAGTTTAATGCCGAACACTGAAGCTTTCTTT,CASSLMPNTEAFF
NA,TRBV6-5,NA,TRBJ2-1,TGTGCCAGCAGTTACTCGAAAAGTAGCTCCTACAATGAGCAGTTCTTC,CASSYSKSSSYNEQFF
NA,TRBV27,TRBD1,TRBJ1-2,TGTGCCAGCAGTCCTGGACAGGTCCATGGCTACACCTTC,CASSPGQVHGYTF
NA,TRBV6-5,NA,TRBJ2-3,TGTGCCAGCAGTTACGGGGCTACGGGGGACCCAGATACGCAGTATTTT,CASSYGATGDPDTQYF
few,TRBV18,NA,TRBJ1-1,TGTGCCAGCTCACCTTTAGGGGCTGAAGCTTTCTTT,CASSPLGAEAFF
NA,TRBV23-1,NA,TRBJ2-7,TGCGCCAGCAGTCAGCCGAGACAGGAGAACTACGAGCAGTACTTC,CASSQPRQENYEQYF
NA,TRBV7-9,NA,TRBJ2-2,TGTGCCAGCAACTTAATCCCCGGTCTAACCGGGGAGCTGTTTTTT,CASNLIPGLTGELFF
once,TRBV11-2,NA,TRBJ2-5,TGTGCCAGCAGCTTAGTGTCCTCTTCGGGGGAGACCCAGTACTTC,CASSLVSSSGETQYF
NA,TRBV7-9,TRBD2,TRBJ2-1,TGTGCCAGCAGCCGGACTAGCGGGTCCAATGAGCAGTTCTTC,CASSRTSGSNEQFF
NA,TRBV27,NA,TRBJ2-5,TGTGCCAGCAGTTTATTGGCCAGACAAGAGACCCAGTACTTC,CASSLLARQETQYF
NA,TRBV27,TRBD2,TRBJ2-1,TGTGCCAGCAGTTTGGGACTAGCGGGACGTTCCTCCTACAATGAGCAGTTCTTC,CASSLGLAGRSSYNEQFF